This T cell receptor (beta chain) is from a study of blood T cell repertoires in COVID-19. On the study more broadly: From the United States, Italy and Spain came samples of acute and convalescent COVID-19. Sample material is recorded as cDNA or gDNA derived from T cells, B-cell-depleted T cells, or PBMCs.

The J segment lost 6 bases and the V segment lost 5 bases, leaving 15 bases of the junction unmatched. CDR1 and CDR2 (germline): SGHVS, FNYEAQ. The CDR3 totals 18 residues. The method was immunoSEQ multiplex PCR; TCRdb's version includes in-frame clones alone and lacks a portion of them. The sample lists roughly 68,000 clones, 85% to 90% occurring once. This receptor was obtained from a woman in her fifties or sixties with active COVID-19. Sequencing used peripheral blood. The rearrangement links TRBV7-6 to TRBJ2-1; 11 nucleotides align to TRBD2. The CDR3 region is CASSQGRRLAGFFNEQFF. In nucleotides, the CDR3 is TGTGCCAGCAGCCAGGGCCGGCGACTAGCGGGATTTTTCAATGAGCAGTTCTTC.